The 7 T cell receptor beta chains below come from one sample, sequenced in a study of somatic mutations in cytotoxic T cells in rheumatoid arthritis. Assay used: immunoSEQ multiplex PCR; TCRdb lists only in-frame clones, some missing. The repertoire consists of over 8,000 clones, with about four fifths occurring once and the leading ten covering 15% to 20%. The sample taken for sequencing was CD8+ T cells sorted from blood. These receptors originate from a woman in her 50s in good health.

CDR3 protein: CASSIGSSYNEQFF. The CDR3 DNA reads TGTGCCAGTAGTATAGGTAGCTCCTACAATGAGCAGTTCTTC. This chain links TRBV19 with TRBJ2-1; D gene ambiguous. CDR1 is LNHDA and CDR2 is SQIVND in the germline V gene (reference sequence). Trimming shortened V by 1 base and J by 0 bases, and 4 bases separated the two germline ends. This CDR3 is built from 14 residues.

This clone was seen once. The V gene is TRBV13, the J gene TRBJ2-1; D possibly corresponds to TRBD1 (5 bases). The CDR3 spans 16 residues. The V end was cut by 5 bases, the J end by 4 bases, with 18 bases between. Germline values: CDR1 PRHDT, CDR2 FYEKMQ (reference sequence). The CDR3 region is CASSGQGTPLYNEQFF. As DNA, the CDR3 is TGTGCCAGCAGCGGTCAGGGAACCCCTCTATACAATGAGCAGTTCTTC.

The chain uses TRBV27 and TRBJ2-7; D is possibly TRBD2 (5 bases). CDR3 length: 12 amino acids. Deletions cut 5 bases from V and 7 bases from J, with 12 bases between. Germline CDR1 and CDR2: MNHEY and SMNVEV (reference sequence). CDR3 bases: TGTGCCAGCAGTCCGCCGTCGGGGGAGCAGTACTTC. Amino acid sequence: CASSPPSGEQYF.

This chain links TRBV6-1 with TRBJ2-1, with D possibly TRBD2 on 7 matching bases. The CDR3 has 15 residues. CDR1 is MNHNS and CDR2 is SASEGT in the germline V gene. V lost 2 bases to trimming and J lost 6 bases, with 14 bases between them. The CDR3 nucleotides are TGTGCCAGCAGTGAACAACAGGGAGGGCTCAATGAGCAGTTCTTC. It is translated as CASSEQQGGLNEQFF.

This clone was recorded only once. V usage is TRBV11-1 and J usage is TRBJ2-1; 9 positions agree with TRBD2. Trimming cost V 4 bases and J 0 bases; bases outside gene matches: 7. Germline V gene sequence: CDR1 SGHAT, CDR2 FQDESV (reference sequence). The CDR3 consists of 17 residues. For the CDR3, the DNA is TGTGCCAGCAGCTATCAGACTAGCGGTAACTCCTACAATGAGCAGTTCTTC. This gives the protein CASSYQTSGNSYNEQFF.

The sample holds a few counts of this clone. This rearrangement joins TRBV27 to TRBJ2-1; 9 bases are shared with TRBD1. The CDR3 contains 15 residues. V lost 7 bases to trimming and J lost 7 bases; unmatched junction nucleotides: 11. CDR1 is MNHEY and CDR2 is SMNVEV in the germline V gene (reference sequence). CDR3 loop: CASTGLGTGYNEQFF. CDR3 in DNA: TGTGCCAGCACTGGACTGGGGACAGGGTATAATGAGCAGTTCTTC.

The chain carries TRBV5-4 and TRBJ2-1; the D is unclear. This CDR3 region has 16 residues. Germline CDR1 reads SGHNT; CDR2 reads YYREEE (reference sequence). V was trimmed by 2 bases and J by 3 bases, leaving 15 bases between them. CDR3 DNA sequence: TGTGCCAGCAGCTTACCCTCAGCGACTCTCTACAATGAGCAGTTCTTC. This sequence encodes CASSLPSATLYNEQFF.